Following are 19 T cell receptor beta chains from one sample sequenced in a study of cytomegalovirus exposure and HLA in healthy donors. The PCR used 60 Vbeta and 13 Jbeta primers. Clones were read by immunoSEQ multiplex PCR, and TCRdb kept only the in-frame ones, dropping some. The sample shows around 55,000 clones, 78% of them seen only once. Input material: PBMCs. Receptors were obtained from a female donor in good health and CMV-seronegative.

The chain employs TRBV12-5 and TRBJ2-5; D is unclear. CDR3 length equals 14 residues. V was trimmed by 6 bases and J by 1 base, leaving 12 bases between them. Germline CDR1 is LGHNT and CDR2 is FRNRAP. CDR3 sequence reads: CASGLHTTQETQYF. DNA for the CDR3: TGTGCTAGTGGCCTACATACTACCCAAGAGACCCAGTACTTC.

CDR3 DNA: TGTGCCAGCAGTTATAGTATCAGGGACAATCAGCCCCAGCATTTT. Residues: CASSYSIRDNQPQHF. This rearrangement joins TRBV6-6 to TRBJ1-5; tentatively, D is TRBD1 (5 bases). V was trimmed by 3 bases and J by 3 bases, leaving 12 bases between them. The CDR3 has 15 residues. Germline CDR1 MNHNY, CDR2 SVGAGI (reference sequence).

V usage is TRBV11-3 and J usage is TRBJ2-3, with 9 bases aligning to TRBD2. The CDR3 spans 16 residues. The J segment lost 5 bases and the V segment lost 1 base, leaving 7 bases of the junction unmatched. Germline assignment: CDR1 SGHNT and CDR2 YENEEA. For the CDR3, the DNA is TGTGCCAGCAGCTTAGGCGGGGGGGCCGTTAAAGATACGCAGTATTTT. Protein: CASSLGGGAVKDTQYF. The full variable domain, its missing parts supplied by reference TRBV11-3 and TRBJ2-3, is EAGVVQSPRYKIIEKKQPVAFWCNPISGHNTLYWYLQNLGQGPELLIRYENEEAVDDSQLPKDRFSAERLKGVDSTLKIQPAELGDSAVYLCASSLGGGAVKDTQYFGPGTRLTVL.

This chain's CDR3 is CASSDMGLTDTQYF. The CDR3 DNA follows: TGTGCCAGCAGTGACATGGGACTTACAGATACGCAGTATTTT. The chain employs TRBV25-1 and TRBJ2-3; D possibly corresponds to TRBD2 (6 bases). Per germline, CDR1 MGHDK and CDR2 SYGVNS. The V and J ends lost 3 bases and 3 bases respectively, with 10 bases between them. CDR3 length: 14 amino acids.

J is TRBJ2-6 and V is TRBV5-1; 7 nucleotides agree with TRBD1. The J segment lost 0 bases and the V segment lost 4 bases, leaving 10 bases of the junction unmatched. CDR1 and CDR2 from the germline V gene are SGHRS and YFSETQ. The CDR3 has 18 amino acids. The CDR3 DNA sequence: TGCGCCAGCAGCCCGAAGGGGACAGCCAGCTCTGGGGCCAACGTCCTGACTTTC. Translated: CASSPKGTASSGANVLTF.

The rearrangement joins TRBV11-1 to TRBJ2-7; tentatively, D is TRBD1 (6 bases). In germline, CDR1 is SGHAT, CDR2 FQDESV (reference sequence). This CDR3 has 14 residues. Trimming cost V 3 bases and J 5 bases, with 14 bases left between them. The DNA for the CDR3 is TGTGCCAGCAGCTTTACAGGGAATCGGAACGAGCAGTACTTC. Its protein product is CASSFTGNRNEQYF.

The V call is TRBV27, the J call TRBJ1-2; no reliable D call. Germline CDR1 and CDR2: MNHEY and SMNVEV (reference sequence). V lost 2 bases, J lost 3 bases, and 10 bases lay in between. The CDR3 extends over 14 amino acids. Written as DNA, the CDR3 is TGTGCCAGCAGTTTAAACCGGGTATACTATGGCTACACCTTC. Its translation is CASSLNRVYYGYTF.

The chain links TRBV11-2 to TRBJ2-1; D uncertain. The germline V gene has CDR1 SGHAT and CDR2 FQNNGV. This CDR3 is built from 13 residues. V lost 2 bases to trimming and J lost 2 bases, with 4 bases between them. This CDR3 is CASSLSAYNEQFF. The DNA for the CDR3 is TGTGCCAGCAGCTTATCCGCCTACAATGAGCAGTTCTTC.

This chain joins TRBV7-2 and TRBJ1-1, with D uncertain. V was shortened by 1 base and J by 0 bases, with 9 bases between the two germline ends. Germline values: CDR1 SGHTA, CDR2 FQGNSA. This CDR3 contains 15 residues. This CDR3 reads CASSLEAYLNTEAFF. Here the CDR3 DNA reads TGTGCCAGCAGCTTAGAAGCCTATCTGAACACTGAAGCTTTCTTT.

This chain links TRBV27 with TRBJ1-2; 8 bases fit TRBD1. This CDR3 contains 14 residues. Germline V gene lookup returns CDR1 MNHEY and CDR2 SMNVEV (reference sequence). V was clipped by 5 bases and J by 1 base; unmatched bases: 3. In nucleotides, the CDR3 is TGTGCCAGCAGTCGGGACAGGAGTAACTATGGCTACACCTTC. It specifies CASSRDRSNYGYTF.

The V and J genes are TRBV10-3 and TRBJ1-5; D unresolved. Per germline, CDR1 ENHRY and CDR2 SYGVKD. The CDR3 covers 13 residues. V lost 6 bases, J lost 5 bases, and 11 bases lay in between. The CDR3 loop is CAIRPGMYQPQHF. CDR3 DNA sequence: TGTGCCATCAGGCCCGGGATGTATCAGCCCCAGCATTTT.

The rearrangement joins TRBV5-8 to TRBJ1-2; D perhaps matches TRBD1 (5 bases). Germline CDR1 and CDR2: SGHTS and YDEGEE. There are 14 residues in the CDR3. V dropped 0 bases and J dropped 4 bases, with 10 bases sitting between them. The CDR3 DNA reads TGTGCCAGCAGCTTGGCAGGGATCCCCTATGGCTACACCTTC. This sequence encodes CASSLAGIPYGYTF.

The chain links TRBV29-1 to TRBJ2-3; D call uncertain. The CDR3 loop spans 13 amino acids. The V and J ends lost 8 bases and 8 bases respectively, with 20 bases between them. The germline CDR1 and CDR2 sequences are SQVTM and ANQGSEA. CDR3 sequence reads: CSIPWVETATQYF. In DNA form, the CDR3 reads TGCAGCATCCCCTGGGTGGAGACCGCTACGCAGTATTTT.

The chain couples TRBV2 to TRBJ1-1, with 8 nucleotides matching TRBD1. The junction had 3 bases not matched to a gene; V was cut back by 8 bases and J by 1 base. CDR1 SNHLY and CDR2 FYNNEI come from the germline V gene. The CDR3 length is 13 residues. CDR3 DNA: TGTGCCAGCGCCCAGGGGGCGAACACTGAAGCTTTCTTT. Translation: CASAQGANTEAFF.

This clone was observed a single time. The chain carries TRBV5-6 and TRBJ2-1; TRBD2 is a possible D gene (6 bases). V lost 4 bases and J 4 bases, leaving 9 bases between the germline ends. CDR1 and CDR2 from the germline V gene are SGHDT and YYEEEE. This CDR3 is built from 13 residues. The CDR3 protein is CASSLGTYNEQFF. Written as DNA, the CDR3 is TGTGCCAGCAGCCTTGGGACTTACAATGAGCAGTTCTTC.

To note about this clone: The junction does not match germline at one end; this may be a read error. The sample has other DNA sequences that encode this CDR3 too. V gene TRBV27 combines with J gene TRBJ2-3, with TRBD2 matching 9 bases. Per germline, CDR1 MNHEY and CDR2 SMNVEV (reference sequence). The CDR3 length is 16 residues. CDR3 loop: CASSPLAGPRTDTQYF. CDR3 coding DNA: TGTGCCAGCAGTCCCCTAGCGGGGCCAAGAACAGATACGCAGTACTTT.

The rearrangement joins TRBV6-5 to TRBJ1-2; TRBD1 agrees at 8 bases. The V and J ends lost 5 bases and 3 bases, in that order; junction bases with no gene match: 5. The CDR3 is 14 residues long. Germline V lookup: CDR1 MNHEY, CDR2 SVGAGI. The DNA of the CDR3 is TGTGCCAGCAGTCGGGTGACAGGGGACTATGGCTACACCTTC. Its translation: CASSRVTGDYGYTF.

The rearrangement joins TRBV7-9 to TRBJ1-1; D is perhaps TRBD1 (6 bases). V lost 4 bases and J 8 bases, leaving 29 bases between the germline ends. Germline V gives CDR1 SEHNR, CDR2 FQNEAQ (reference sequence). This CDR3 is built from 18 residues. CDR3 sequence (DNA): TGTGCCAGCAGCTACGCGGGGGGGGCGCAAAAACATAAGGTCGAAGCTTTCTTT. Translated: CASSYAGGAQKHKVEAFF.

This chain joins TRBV5-1 and TRBJ2-7; 7 nucleotides line up with TRBD1. CDR3 length: 16 amino acids. The V gene's germline CDR1 is SGHRS and CDR2 YFSETQ. V lost 3 bases and J lost 3; bases outside the gene matches: 12. CDR3 residues: CASSSGQTSNGYEQYF. The CDR3 DNA follows: TGCGCCAGCAGCTCGGGACAGACGTCCAATGGCTACGAGCAGTACTTC.